What follows is one T cell receptor beta chain and its context. Its antigen is not known. A clone one base away is much larger, so this may be a read error. Germline CDR1 MNHNS, CDR2 SASEGT. The CDR3 covers 15 residues. V shed 5 bases and J 4 bases; nucleotides not matched to a gene: 7. Using a J-beta primer mix together with a sample-barcoded 5' primer, a second PCR was run for roughly 6 to 12 cycles. Each cDNA molecule, via a template-switch adaptor with 12 random nucleotides, was tagged. TCRdb independently ran MiXCR on the 5' RACE reads; one entry per CDR3 protein. The table has 550,000 to 650,000 distinct CDR3 sequences, 25% to 35% seen once; the top ten hold roughly 14%. This sample was taken from a study of blood T cells in healthy people across ages. Findings and caveats of the study: As age increased, TCR beta diversity per million T cells fell in a roughly linear fashion.

The chain is built from TRBV6-1 and TRBJ2-1; 8 bases map to TRBD2. The origin of this receptor is a woman of 80 years or more in good health. What was sequenced was blood. CDR3 protein: CASSTVAGLYNEQFF. CDR3 in DNA: TGTGCCAGCAGTACTGTAGCGGGGTTATACAATGAGCAGTTCTTC.